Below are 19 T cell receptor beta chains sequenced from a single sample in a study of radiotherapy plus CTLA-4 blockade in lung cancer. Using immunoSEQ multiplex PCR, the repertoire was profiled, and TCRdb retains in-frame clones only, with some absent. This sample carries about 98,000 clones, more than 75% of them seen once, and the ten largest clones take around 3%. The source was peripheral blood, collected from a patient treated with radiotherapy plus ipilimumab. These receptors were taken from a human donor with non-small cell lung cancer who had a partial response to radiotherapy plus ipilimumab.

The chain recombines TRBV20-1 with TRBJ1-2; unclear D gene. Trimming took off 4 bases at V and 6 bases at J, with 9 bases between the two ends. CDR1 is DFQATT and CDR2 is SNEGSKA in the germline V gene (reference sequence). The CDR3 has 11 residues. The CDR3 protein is CSAKEVDGYTF. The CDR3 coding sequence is TGCAGTGCTAAGGAGGTTGATGGCTACACCTTC.

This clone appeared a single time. CDR3 protein: CASSYLAGEGGYTF. CDR3 bases: TGTGCCAGCAGTTACTTGGCAGGGGAAGGTGGCTACACCTTC. The chain combines TRBV6-5 with TRBJ1-2; D perhaps matches TRBD1 (6 bases). Germline values: CDR1 MNHEY, CDR2 SVGAGI. V lost 1 base to trimming and J lost 7 bases, with 13 bases between them. The CDR3 contains 14 residues.

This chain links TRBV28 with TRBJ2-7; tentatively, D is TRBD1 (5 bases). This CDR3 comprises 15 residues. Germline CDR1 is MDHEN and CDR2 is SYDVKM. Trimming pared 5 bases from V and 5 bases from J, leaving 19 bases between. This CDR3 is CASSPSFRGSHEQYF. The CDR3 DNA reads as TGTGCCAGCAGTCCCAGCTTTAGGGGATCACACGAGCAGTACTTC. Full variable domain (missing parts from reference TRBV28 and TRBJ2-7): DVKVTQSSRYLVKRTGEKVFLECVQDMDHENMFWYRQDPGLGLRLIYFSYDVKMKEKGDIPEGYSVSREKKERFSLILESASTNQTSMYLCASSPSFRGSHEQYFGPGTRLTVT.

CDR3 in DNA: TGTGCCAGTAGCAGCGGGTCTAATTTACACTCCTACAATGAGCAGTTCTTC. Translating gives CASSSGSNLHSYNEQFF. The rearrangement uses TRBV19 and TRBJ2-1; perhaps TRBD2 as D (6 bases). V was shortened by 6 bases and J by 0 bases, with 18 bases between the two germline ends. Germline V gene lookup returns CDR1 LNHDA and CDR2 SQIVND (reference sequence). CDR3 size: 17 residues.

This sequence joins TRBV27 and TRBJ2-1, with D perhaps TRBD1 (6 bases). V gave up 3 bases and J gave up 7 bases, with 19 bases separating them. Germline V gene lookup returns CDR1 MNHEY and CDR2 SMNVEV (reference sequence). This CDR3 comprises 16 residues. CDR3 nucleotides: TGTGCCAGCAGTTTTTATCCAGGCAGGGGCCCAAATGAGCAGTTCTTC. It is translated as CASSFYPGRGPNEQFF.

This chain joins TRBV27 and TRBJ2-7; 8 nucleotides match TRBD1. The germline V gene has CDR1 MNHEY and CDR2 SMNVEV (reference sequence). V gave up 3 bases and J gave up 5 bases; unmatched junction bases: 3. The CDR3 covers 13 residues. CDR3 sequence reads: CASSLGQENEQYF. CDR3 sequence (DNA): TGTGCCAGCAGTTTGGGACAGGAAAACGAGCAGTACTTC.

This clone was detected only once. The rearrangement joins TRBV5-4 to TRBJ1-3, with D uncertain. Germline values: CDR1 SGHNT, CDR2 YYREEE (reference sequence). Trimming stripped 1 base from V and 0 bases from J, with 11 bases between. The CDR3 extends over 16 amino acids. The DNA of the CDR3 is TGTGCCAGCAGCTTGTGGGGTCTAGCCTCTGGAAACACCATATATTTT. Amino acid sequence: CASSLWGLASGNTIYF.

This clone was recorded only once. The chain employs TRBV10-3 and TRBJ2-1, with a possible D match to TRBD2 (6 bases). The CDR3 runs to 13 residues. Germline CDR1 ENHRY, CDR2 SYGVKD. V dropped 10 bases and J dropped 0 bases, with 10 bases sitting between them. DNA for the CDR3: TGTGCCACCCGGGAGAGCTCCTACAATGAGCAGTTCTTC. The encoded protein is CATRESSYNEQFF.

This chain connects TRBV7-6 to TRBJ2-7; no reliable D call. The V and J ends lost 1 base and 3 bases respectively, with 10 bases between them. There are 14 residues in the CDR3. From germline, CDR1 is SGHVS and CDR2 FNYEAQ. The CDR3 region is CASSLGPQDYEQYF. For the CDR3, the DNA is TGTGCCAGCAGCTTAGGTCCTCAGGACTACGAGCAGTACTTC.

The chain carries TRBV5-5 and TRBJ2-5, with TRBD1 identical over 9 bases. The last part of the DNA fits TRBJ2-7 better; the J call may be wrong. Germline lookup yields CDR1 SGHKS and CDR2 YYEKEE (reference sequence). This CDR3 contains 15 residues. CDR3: CASSLGGQGSHEQYF. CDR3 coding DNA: TGTGCCAGCAGCTTGGGGGGACAGGGATCCCACGAGCAGTACTTC.

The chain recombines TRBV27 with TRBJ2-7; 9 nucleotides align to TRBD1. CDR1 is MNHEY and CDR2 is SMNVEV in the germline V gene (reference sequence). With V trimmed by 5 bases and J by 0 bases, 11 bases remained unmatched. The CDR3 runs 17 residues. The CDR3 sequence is CASSRESGTGYSYEQYF. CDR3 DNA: TGTGCCAGCAGTAGAGAATCCGGGACAGGGTACTCCTACGAGCAGTACTTC.

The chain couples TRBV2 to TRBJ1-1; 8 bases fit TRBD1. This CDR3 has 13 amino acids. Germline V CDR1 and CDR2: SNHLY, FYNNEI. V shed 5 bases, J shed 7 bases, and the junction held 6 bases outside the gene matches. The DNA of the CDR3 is TGTGCCAGCAGTCAAAACAGGGGGAATGAAGCTTTCTTT. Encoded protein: CASSQNRGNEAFF.

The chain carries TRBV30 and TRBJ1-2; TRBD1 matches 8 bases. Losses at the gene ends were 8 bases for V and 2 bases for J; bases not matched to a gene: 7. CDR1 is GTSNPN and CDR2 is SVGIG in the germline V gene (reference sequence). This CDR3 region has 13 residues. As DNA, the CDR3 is TGTGCCGGTACGGACAGGGACAACTATGGCTACACCTTC. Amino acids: CAGTDRDNYGYTF.

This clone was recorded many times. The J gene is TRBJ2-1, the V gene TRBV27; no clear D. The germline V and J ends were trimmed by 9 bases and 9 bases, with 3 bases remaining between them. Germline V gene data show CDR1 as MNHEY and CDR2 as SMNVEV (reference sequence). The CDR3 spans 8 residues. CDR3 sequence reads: CARAEQFF. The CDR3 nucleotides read TGTGCCAGAGCTGAGCAGTTCTTC.

The CDR3 sequence is CASRAGGNSPLHF. The CDR3 DNA follows: TGTGCCAGCAGGGCAGGTGGGAATTCACCCCTCCACTTT. The chain employs TRBV25-1 and TRBJ1-6, with D unresolved. Germline V gives CDR1 MGHDK, CDR2 SYGVNS. This CDR3 has 13 amino acids. V lost 6 bases and J 7 bases, leaving 10 bases between the germline ends.

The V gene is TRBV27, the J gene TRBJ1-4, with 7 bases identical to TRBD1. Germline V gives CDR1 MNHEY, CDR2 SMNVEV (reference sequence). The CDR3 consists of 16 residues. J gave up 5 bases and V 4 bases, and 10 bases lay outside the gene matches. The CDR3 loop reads CASSSLRAGGNEKLFF. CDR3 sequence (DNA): TGTGCCAGCAGTTCTCTACGGGCAGGGGGGAATGAAAAACTGTTTTTT.

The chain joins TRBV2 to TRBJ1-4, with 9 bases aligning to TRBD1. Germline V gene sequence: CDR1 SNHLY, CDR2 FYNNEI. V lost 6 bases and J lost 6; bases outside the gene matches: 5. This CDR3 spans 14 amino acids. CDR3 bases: TGTGCCAGCAGCCTACAGGGGGCTCATGAAAAACTGTTTTTT. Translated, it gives CASSLQGAHEKLFF.

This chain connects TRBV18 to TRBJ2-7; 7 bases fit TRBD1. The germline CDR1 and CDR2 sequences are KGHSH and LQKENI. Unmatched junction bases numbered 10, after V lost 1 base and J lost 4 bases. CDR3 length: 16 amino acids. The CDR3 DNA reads TGTGCCAGCTCACCACTTCCGGGACAGTCACCTTACGAGCAGTACTTC. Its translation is CASSPLPGQSPYEQYF.

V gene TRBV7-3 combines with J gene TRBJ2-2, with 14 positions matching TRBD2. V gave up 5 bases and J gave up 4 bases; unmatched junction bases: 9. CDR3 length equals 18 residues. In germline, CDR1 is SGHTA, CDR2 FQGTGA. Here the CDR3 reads CASSRRLAGGPGTGELFF. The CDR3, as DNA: TGTGCCAGCAGCCGTCGACTAGCGGGAGGGCCGGGCACCGGGGAGCTGTTTTTT.